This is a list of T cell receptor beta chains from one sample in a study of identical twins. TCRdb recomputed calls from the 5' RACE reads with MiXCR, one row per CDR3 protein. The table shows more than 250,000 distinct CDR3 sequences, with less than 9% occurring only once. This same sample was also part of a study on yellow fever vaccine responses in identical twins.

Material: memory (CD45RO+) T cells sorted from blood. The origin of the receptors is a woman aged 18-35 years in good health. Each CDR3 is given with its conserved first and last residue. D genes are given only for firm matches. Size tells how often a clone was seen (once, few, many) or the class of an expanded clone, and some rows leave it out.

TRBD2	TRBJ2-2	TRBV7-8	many	TGTGCCAGCAGCACAGCAGCGGGGAGCACCGGGGAGCTGTTTTTT	CASSTAAGSTGELFF
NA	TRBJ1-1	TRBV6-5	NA	TGTGCCAGCAGTTACTCGGCAGGCCGACGAGCTTTCTTT	CASSYSAGRRAFF
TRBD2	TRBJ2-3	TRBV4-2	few	TGTGCCAGCAGCCAAGGGGTGGGGGGGGACACAGATACGCAGTATTTT	CASSQGVGGDTDTQYF
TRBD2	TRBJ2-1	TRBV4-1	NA	TGCGCCAGCAGCCCATCTGGCGGGGGGTTAACTGAGCAGTTCTTC	CASSPSGGGLTEQFF
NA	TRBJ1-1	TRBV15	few	TGTGCCACCAGCAGAGCGTGGCAGGGATACACTGAAGCTTTCTTT	CATSRAWQGYTEAFF
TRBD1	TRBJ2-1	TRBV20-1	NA	TGCAGTGCCAGTCGGACAGGGCGGAATGAGCAGTTCTTC	CSASRTGRNEQFF
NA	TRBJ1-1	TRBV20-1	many	TGCAGTGCTAGAGATGGGGGGGCCGGTGAAGCTTTCTTT	CSARDGGAGEAFF
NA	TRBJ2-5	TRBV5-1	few	TGCGCCAGCAGCTTGGAGGGGGGTTGGGAGACCCAGTACTTC	CASSLEGGWETQYF
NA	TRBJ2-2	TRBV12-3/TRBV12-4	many	TGTGCCAGCAGTTTACAGGGTAGCACCGGGGAGCTGTTTTTT	CASSLQGSTGELFF
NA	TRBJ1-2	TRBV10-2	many	TGCGCCAGCAGTGGCACCTCGCCGGGAAGAAGGATCTATGGCTACACCTTC	CASSGTSPGRRIYGYTF
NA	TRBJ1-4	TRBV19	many	TGTGCCAGTAGTCTACCCGTTGGGGTAGAAAAACTGTTTTTT	CASSLPVGVEKLFF
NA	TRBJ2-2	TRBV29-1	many	TGCAGCGTAGGGGTGATTCTAACCGGGGAGCTGTTTTTT	CSVGVILTGELFF
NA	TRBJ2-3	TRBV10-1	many	TGCGCCAGCAGTGACCGACTAGTCGTAGATACGCAGTATTTT	CASSDRLVVDTQYF
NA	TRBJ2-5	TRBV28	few	TGTGCCAGCGCTGATTCAGGGGCAGGAGAGACCCAGTACTTC	CASADSGAGETQYF
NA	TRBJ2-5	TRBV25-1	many	TGTGCCAGCAGTGAGGTCGTAGGGCTAGAGGAGACCCAGTACTTC	CASSEVVGLEETQYF
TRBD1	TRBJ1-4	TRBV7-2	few	TGTGCCAGCAGCTTAATCGTGGGCAGGGGGAATGAAAAACTGTTTTTT	CASSLIVGRGNEKLFF
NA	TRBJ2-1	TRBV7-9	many	TGTGCCAGCAGCCCCAAGGGTGGTTACAATGAGCAGTTCTTC	CASSPKGGYNEQFF
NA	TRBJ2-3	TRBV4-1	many	TGCGCCAGCAGCCAAGATTCCGTCGGCAGGGTAATAGATACGCAGTATTTT	CASSQDSVGRVIDTQYF
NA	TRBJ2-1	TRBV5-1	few	TGCGCCAGCAGCGGGGGTGAGGTCTACAATGAGCAGTTCTTC	CASSGGEVYNEQFF
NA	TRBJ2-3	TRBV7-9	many	TGTGCCAGCATGAGGTCAGATACGCAGTATTTT	CASMRSDTQYF
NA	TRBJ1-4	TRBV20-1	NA	TGCAGTGCTAGAGATATCCAGGATGGCGAAAAACTGTTTTTT	CSARDIQDGEKLFF
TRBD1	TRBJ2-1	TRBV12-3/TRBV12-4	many	TGTGCCAGCAGCCTCGGGACAGGGGCACCCAATGAGCAGTTCTTC	CASSLGTGAPNEQFF
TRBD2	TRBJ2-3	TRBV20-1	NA	TGCAGTCCCATGGCGGGGGGGAACACAGATACGCAGTATTTT	CSPMAGGNTDTQYF
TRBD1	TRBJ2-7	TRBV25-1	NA	TGTGCCAGCAGTGAAAGACAGGGGGGGGCCTACGAGCAGTACTTC	CASSERQGGAYEQYF
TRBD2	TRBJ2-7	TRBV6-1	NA	TGTGCCAGCAGCACTAGCGGGATGCCATACGAGCAGTACTTC	CASSTSGMPYEQYF
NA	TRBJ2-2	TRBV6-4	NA	TGTGCCAGCAGTGACAGTACGAACACCGGGGAGCTGTTTTTT	CASSDSTNTGELFF
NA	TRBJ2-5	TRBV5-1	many	TGCGCCAGCAGCCCGGACACCACGAGGGAGACCCAGTACTTC	CASSPDTTRETQYF
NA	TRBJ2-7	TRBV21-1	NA	TGTGCCAGCAGCAAATCCCTAGACAGGGGGCGCCTATACGAGCAGTACTTC	CASSKSLDRGRLYEQYF
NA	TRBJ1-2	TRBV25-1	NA	TGTGCCAGCAGTGCGCAGGACACTTCTAACTATGGCTACACCTTC	CASSAQDTSNYGYTF
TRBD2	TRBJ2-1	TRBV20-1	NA	TGCAGTGCTAGACCGGTGGGAGGGACTTTCGGGAATGAGCAGTTCTTC	CSARPVGGTFGNEQFF
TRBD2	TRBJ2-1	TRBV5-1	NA	TGCGCCAGCAGCTCCGGGACTAGCTCCTACAATGAGCAGTTCTTC	CASSSGTSSYNEQFF
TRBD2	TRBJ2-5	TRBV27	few	TGTGCCAGCAGTTTATCCCGACTAGCGGGGGGCAAAGAGACCCAGTACTTC	CASSLSRLAGGKETQYF
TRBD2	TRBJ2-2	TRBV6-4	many	TGTGCCAGCAGTGACTCCCGGACTAGCGGGGCCGGGGAGCTGTTTTTT	CASSDSRTSGAGELFF
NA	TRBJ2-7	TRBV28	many	TGTGCCAGCACCCCGTCTCAGGTGTACGAGCAGTACTTC	CASTPSQVYEQYF
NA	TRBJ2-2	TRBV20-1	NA	TGCAGTGCTAGAGATCTGCGGTCCGGGGAGCTGTTTTTT	CSARDLRSGELFF
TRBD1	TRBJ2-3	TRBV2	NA	TGTGCCAGCAGAGACGACAGGGGGGGTGATACGCAGTATTTT	CASRDDRGGDTQYF
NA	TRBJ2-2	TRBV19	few	TGTGCCAGTAGTAGTCTAGGGCCATCCACCGGGGAGCTGTTTTTT	CASSSLGPSTGELFF
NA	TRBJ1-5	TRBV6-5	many	TGTGCCAGCGGGAGGAGCAATCAGCCCCAGCATTTT	CASGRSNQPQHF
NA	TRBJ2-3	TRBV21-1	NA	TGTGCCAGCAGGGCCGGGACAGGGTACACAGATACGCAGTATTTT	CASRAGTGYTDTQYF
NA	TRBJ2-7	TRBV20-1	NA	TGCAGTGCTAGAGGTCAAGAGCAGTACTTC	CSARGQEQYF
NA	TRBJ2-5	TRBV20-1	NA	TGCAGTGCTCCCTCGCGAGGGGTAGAGACCCAGTACTTC	CSAPSRGVETQYF
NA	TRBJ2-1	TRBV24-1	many	TGTGCCACCAGTGAGGGGGTGGGGTTCAATGAGCAGTTCTTC	CATSEGVGFNEQFF
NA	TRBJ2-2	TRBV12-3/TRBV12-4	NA	TGTGCCAGCAGTTTGGTGGGGATGAGCGGGGAGCTGTTTTTT	CASSLVGMSGELFF
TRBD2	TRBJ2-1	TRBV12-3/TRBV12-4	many	TGTGCCAGCAGTTTAGGGGGGGGGGCCTACAATGAGCAGTTCTTC	CASSLGGGAYNEQFF
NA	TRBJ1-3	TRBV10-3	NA	TGTGCCATCAGTCGAGAGACAGCCCGAAACACCATATATTTT	CAISRETARNTIYF
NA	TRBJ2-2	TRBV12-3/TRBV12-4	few	TGTGCCAGCAGTTCTCCCCTCGGGAAGAACACCGGGGAGCTGTTTTTT	CASSSPLGKNTGELFF
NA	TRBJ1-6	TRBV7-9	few	TGTGCCAGCAGCCGAATGGACTCACCCCTCCACTTT	CASSRMDSPLHF
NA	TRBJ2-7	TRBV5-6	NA	TGTGCCAGCAGCCCGGGGCCCCTCTGCGAGCAGTACTTC	CASSPGPLCEQYF
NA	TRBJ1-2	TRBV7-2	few	TGTGCCAGCAGGGGGGACGCTAACTATGGCTACACCTTC	CASRGDANYGYTF
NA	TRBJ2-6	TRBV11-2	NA	TGTGCCAGCAGCTTGTCCGAGGCTGGGGCCAACGTCCTGACTTTC	CASSLSEAGANVLTF
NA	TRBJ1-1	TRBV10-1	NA	TGCGCCAGCAGTGACCCTATACGGGACACTGAAGCTTTCTTT	CASSDPIRDTEAFF
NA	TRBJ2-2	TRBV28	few	TGTGCCAGCAGTACCCCCTCCGTCTTGTCCAGGGAGCTGTTTTTT	CASSTPSVLSRELFF
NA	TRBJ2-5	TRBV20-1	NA	TGCAGTGCTAGAGATCCAAGGAGCGCTCAAGAGACCCAGTACTTC	CSARDPRSAQETQYF
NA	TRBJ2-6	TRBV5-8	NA	TGTGCCAGCGTCCCTCGGGACGCCAACTCTGGGGCCAACGTCCTGACTTTC	CASVPRDANSGANVLTF